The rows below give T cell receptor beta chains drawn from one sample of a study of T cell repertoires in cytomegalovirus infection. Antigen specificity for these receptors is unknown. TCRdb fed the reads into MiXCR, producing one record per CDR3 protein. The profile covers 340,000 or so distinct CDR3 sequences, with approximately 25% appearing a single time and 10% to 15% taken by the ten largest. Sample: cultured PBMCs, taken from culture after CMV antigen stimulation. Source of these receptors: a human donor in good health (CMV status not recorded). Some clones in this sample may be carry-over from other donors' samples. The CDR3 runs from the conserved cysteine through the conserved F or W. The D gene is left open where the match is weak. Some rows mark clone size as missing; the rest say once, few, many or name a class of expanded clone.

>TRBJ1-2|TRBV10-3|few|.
CAISESIYGLHGYTF
TGTGCCATCAGTGAGTCGATCTACGGTTTGCATGGCTACACCTTC
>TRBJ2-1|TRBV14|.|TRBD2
CASSQVLAAEQFF
TGTGCCAGCAGCCAAGTCCTAGCGGCTGAGCAGTTCTTC
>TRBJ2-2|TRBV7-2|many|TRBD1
CASSSRQGWNTGELFF
TGTGCCAGCAGCTCCCGACAGGGGTGGAACACCGGGGAGCTGTTTTTT
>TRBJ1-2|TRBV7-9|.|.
CASSLAGTQTNYGYTF
TGTGCCAGCAGCTTAGCCGGGACACAGACTAACTATGGCTACACCTTC
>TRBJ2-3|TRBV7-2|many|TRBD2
CASSLRTSGRLGTDTQYF
TGTGCCAGCAGCTTACGGACTAGCGGGAGACTCGGCACAGATACGCAGTATTTT
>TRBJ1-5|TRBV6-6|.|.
CASSTGTNQPQHF
TGTGCCAGCAGCACCGGGACGAATCAGCCCCAGCATTTT
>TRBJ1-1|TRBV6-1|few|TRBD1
CASRTGEITEAFF
TGTGCCAGCAGGACAGGGGAAATCACTGAAGCTTTCTTT
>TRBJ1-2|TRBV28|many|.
CASSPPTGTLYGYTF
TGTGCCAGCAGTCCCCCTACAGGTACCCTCTATGGCTACACCTTC
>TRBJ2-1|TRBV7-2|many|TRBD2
CASSLLLAAYNEQFF
TGTGCCAGCTCCCTCCTACTAGCGGCTTACAATGAGCAGTTCTTC
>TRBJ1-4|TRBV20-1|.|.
CSARPDGEKLFF
TGCAGTGCTAGACCGGACGGTGAAAAACTGTTTTTT
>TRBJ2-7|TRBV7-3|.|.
CASSLTGDRHEQYF
TGTGCCAGCAGCTTAACAGGGGATAGACACGAGCAGTACTTC
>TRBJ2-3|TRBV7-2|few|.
CASSEGYLSTDTQYF
TGTGCCAGCAGCGAAGGATACCTGAGCACAGATACGCAGTATTTT
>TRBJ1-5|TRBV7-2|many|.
CASSLSQWGQPQHF
TGTGCCAGCAGCTTATCCCAATGGGGTCAGCCCCAGCATTTT
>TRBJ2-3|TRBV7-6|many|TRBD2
CASSLSGRTTQYF
TGTGCCAGCAGCTTAAGCGGGAGGACTACGCAGTATTTT
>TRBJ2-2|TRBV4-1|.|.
CASSQKSGNTGELFF
TGTGCCAGCAGCCAAAAAAGCGGGAACACCGGGGAGCTGTTTTTT
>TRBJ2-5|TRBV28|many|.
CASDLGTGRMTQYF
TGTGCCAGCGACCTCGGCACAGGCCGGATGACCCAGTACTTC
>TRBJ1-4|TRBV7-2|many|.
CASSSDGRRIEKLFF
TGTGCCAGCAGCTCGGACGGACGGCGGATTGAAAAACTGTTTTTT
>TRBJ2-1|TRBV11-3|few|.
CASSTGFGAQGRDEQFF
TGTGCCAGCAGCACCGGCTTCGGGGCACAGGGCCGAGATGAGCAGTTCTTC
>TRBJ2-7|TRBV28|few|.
CASSFPSVAEQYF
TGTGCCAGCAGTTTTCCTAGCGTAGCCGAGCAGTACTTC
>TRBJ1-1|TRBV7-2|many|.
CASSETRPFF
TGTGCCAGCAGCGAAACCCGCCCCTTCTTT
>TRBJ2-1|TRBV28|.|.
CASSSPPQRNEQFF
TGTGCCAGCAGTTCGCCCCCGCAGCGGAATGAGCAGTTCTTC
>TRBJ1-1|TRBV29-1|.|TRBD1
CSVKRTGERNTEAFF
TGCAGCGTGAAAAGGACAGGGGAAAGAAACACTGAAGCTTTCTTT
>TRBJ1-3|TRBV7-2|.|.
CASSLGRIGNTIYF
TGTGCCAGCAGCTTAGGGCGGATAGGAAACACCATATATTTT
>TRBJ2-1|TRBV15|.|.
CATSRDASLSYNEQFF
TGTGCCACCAGCAGAGATGCGAGCCTCTCCTACAATGAGCAGTTCTTC
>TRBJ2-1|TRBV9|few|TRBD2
CASSQSFGGDYAGLNEQFF
TGTGCCAGCAGCCAGTCCTTCGGGGGGGATTACGCGGGGCTAAATGAGCAGTTCTTC
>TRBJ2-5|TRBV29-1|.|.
CSVEAPVSVAVYQETQYF
TGCAGCGTTGAAGCTCCGGTGTCTGTAGCGGTATACCAAGAGACCCAGTACTTC
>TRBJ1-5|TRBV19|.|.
CASTLLGGGNQPQHF
TGTGCCAGTACCCTGCTCGGAGGGGGAAATCAGCCCCAGCATTTT
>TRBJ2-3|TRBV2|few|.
CASGPRGARTDTQYF
TGTGCCAGCGGGCCCCGGGGGGCTCGCACAGATACGCAGTATTTT
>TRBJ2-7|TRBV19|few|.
CASSIAGVSYEQYF
TGTGCCAGTAGTATAGCGGGAGTTTCCTACGAGCAGTACTTC
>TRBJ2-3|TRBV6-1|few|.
CASRKGVQNTQYF
TGTGCCAGCAGAAAAGGTGTGCAAAATACGCAGTATTTT
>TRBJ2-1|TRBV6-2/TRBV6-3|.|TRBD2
CASSYLAGNYNEQFF
TGTGCCAGCAGTTATCTAGCGGGAAACTACAATGAGCAGTTCTTC
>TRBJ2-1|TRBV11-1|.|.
CASRRRTLSSYNEQFF
TGTGCCAGCAGGAGGAGGACATTGAGCTCCTACAATGAGCAGTTCTTC
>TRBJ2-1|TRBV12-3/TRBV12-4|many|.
CASSFAGFYREQFF
TGTGCCAGCAGTTTCGCAGGGTTCTATCGTGAGCAGTTCTTC
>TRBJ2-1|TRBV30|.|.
CACRLAWSSYNEQFF
TGTGCCTGCAGATTAGCGTGGAGCTCCTACAATGAGCAGTTCTTC
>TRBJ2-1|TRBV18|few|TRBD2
CASSPNGREQFF
TGTGCCAGCTCACCTAACGGGAGGGAGCAGTTCTTC
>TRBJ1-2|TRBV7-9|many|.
CASSLSEGGYTF
TGTGCCAGCAGCTTAAGCGAGGGTGGCTACACCTTC
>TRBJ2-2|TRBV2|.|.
CASSGSGGELFF
TGTGCCAGCAGTGGATCGGGGGGGGAGCTGTTTTTT
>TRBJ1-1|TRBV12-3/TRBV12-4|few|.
CASSAWTARSEAFF
TGTGCCAGCAGTGCCTGGACGGCGCGAAGTGAAGCTTTCTTT
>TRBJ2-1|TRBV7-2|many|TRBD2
CASSPLAGSYNEQFF
TGTGCCAGCAGCCCACTAGCGGGCTCCTACAATGAGCAGTTCTTC
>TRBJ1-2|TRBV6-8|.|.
CASSKLRNYGYTF
TGTGCCAGCAGTAAGTTACGGAACTATGGCTACACCTTC
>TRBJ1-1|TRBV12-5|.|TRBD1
CASGLVRQGLNTEAFF
TGTGCTAGTGGTTTGGTTCGACAGGGACTGAACACTGAAGCTTTCTTT
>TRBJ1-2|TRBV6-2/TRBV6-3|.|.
CASGPGLSWDYGYTF
TGTGCCAGCGGACCGGGACTTTCTTGGGACTATGGCTACACCTTC
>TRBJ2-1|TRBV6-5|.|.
CASSPGEKQFF
TGTGCCAGCAGTCCCGGCGAGAAGCAGTTCTTC
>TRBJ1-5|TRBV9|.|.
CASSRGGQLDQPQHF
TGTGCCAGCAGCCGGGGGGGGCAGTTGGATCAGCCCCAGCATTTT
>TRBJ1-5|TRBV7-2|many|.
CASSLGRTYSNQPQHF
TGTGCCAGCAGCTTAGGACGAACCTATAGCAATCAGCCCCAGCATTTT
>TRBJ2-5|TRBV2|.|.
CASRSTHMGETQYF
TGTGCCAGCAGATCGACACATATGGGGGAGACCCAGTACTTC
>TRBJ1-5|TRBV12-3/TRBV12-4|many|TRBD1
CASSLGGTANQPQHF
TGTGCCAGCTCCCTGGGCGGGACAGCTAATCAGCCCCAGCATTTT
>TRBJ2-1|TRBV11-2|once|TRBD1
CASSLVGQGGDEQFF
TGTGCCAGCAGCTTAGTTGGACAGGGGGGCGATGAGCAGTTCTTC
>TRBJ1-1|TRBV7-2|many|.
CASSRKVGLNTEAFF
TGTGCCAGCAGCCGGAAGGTTGGCCTGAACACTGAAGCTTTCTTT
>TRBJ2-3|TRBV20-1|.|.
CSARESFTDTQYF
TGCAGTGCTAGAGAAAGCTTCACAGATACGCAGTATTTT
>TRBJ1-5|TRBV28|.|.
CASRPALGGEQPQHF
TGTGCCAGCAGACCAGCCTTGGGGGGCGAACAGCCCCAGCATTTT
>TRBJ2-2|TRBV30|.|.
CAWSLGGDRELFF
TGTGCCTGGAGTCTTGGGGGCGACCGGGAGCTGTTTTTT
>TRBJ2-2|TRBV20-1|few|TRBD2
CSARLAGGAGELFF
TGCAGTGCTAGACTAGCGGGAGGAGCCGGGGAGCTGTTTTTT
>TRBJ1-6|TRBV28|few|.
CASGWDGDSPLHF
TGTGCCAGCGGTTGGGACGGCGATTCACCCCTCCACTTT
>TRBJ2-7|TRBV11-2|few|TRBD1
CASSLDRSSGTGSYEQYF
TGTGCCAGCAGCTTAGATCGGAGTTCCGGGACAGGCTCCTACGAGCAGTACTTC
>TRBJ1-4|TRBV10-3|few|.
CAIRRETGHELFF
TGTGCCATCAGGAGAGAGACGGGACACGAACTGTTTTTT
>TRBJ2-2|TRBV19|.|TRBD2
CASHLAGGITGELFF
TGTGCCAGTCATCTAGCGGGAGGGATCACCGGGGAGCTGTTTTTT
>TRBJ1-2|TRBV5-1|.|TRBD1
CASSLVPRGLTTNYGYTF
TGCGCCAGCAGCTTGGTCCCCAGGGGGCTGACTACTAACTATGGCTACACCTTC
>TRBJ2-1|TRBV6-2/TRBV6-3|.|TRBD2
CASSHRTSGSYNEQFF
TGTGCCAGCAGTCATCGGACTAGCGGCTCTTACAATGAGCAGTTCTTC